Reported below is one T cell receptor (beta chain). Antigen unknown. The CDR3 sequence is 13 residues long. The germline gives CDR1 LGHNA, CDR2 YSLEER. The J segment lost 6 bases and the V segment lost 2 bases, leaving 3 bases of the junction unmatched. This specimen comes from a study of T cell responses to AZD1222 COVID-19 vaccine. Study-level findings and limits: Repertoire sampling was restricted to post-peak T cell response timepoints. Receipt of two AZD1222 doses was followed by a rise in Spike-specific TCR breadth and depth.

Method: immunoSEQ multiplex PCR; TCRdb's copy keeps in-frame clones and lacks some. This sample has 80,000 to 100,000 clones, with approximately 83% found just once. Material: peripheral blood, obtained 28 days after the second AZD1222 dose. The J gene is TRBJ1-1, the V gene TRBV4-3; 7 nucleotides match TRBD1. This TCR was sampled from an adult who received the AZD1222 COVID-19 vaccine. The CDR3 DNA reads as TGCGCCAGCAGCCAAAGTACAGGGGCTGAAGCTTTCTTT. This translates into CASSQSTGAEAFF.